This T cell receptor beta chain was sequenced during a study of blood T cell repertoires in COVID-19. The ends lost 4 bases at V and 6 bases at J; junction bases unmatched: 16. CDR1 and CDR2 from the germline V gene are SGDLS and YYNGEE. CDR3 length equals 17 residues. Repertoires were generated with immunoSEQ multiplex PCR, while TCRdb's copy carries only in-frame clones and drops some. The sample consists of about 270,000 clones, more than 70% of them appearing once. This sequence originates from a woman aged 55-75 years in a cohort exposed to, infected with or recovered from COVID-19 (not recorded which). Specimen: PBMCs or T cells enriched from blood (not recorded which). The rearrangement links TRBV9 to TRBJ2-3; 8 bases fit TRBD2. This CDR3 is CASSPYGRVGGGDTQYF. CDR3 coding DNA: TGTGCCAGCAGCCCCTACGGGAGGGTAGGGGGTGGGGATACGCAGTATTTT.